The 18 T cell receptor beta chains below were found in one sample sequenced in a study of response to subunit inactivated influenza vaccine. TCRdb itself ran the RT-PCR reads through MiXCR, one entry per CDR3 protein. The sample shows about 500,000 distinct CDR3 sequences, 6% to 9% of them seen only once. Here the sequenced sample was PBMCs from blood, taken 23 to 25 months after vaccination. The receptors stem from a man between 50 and 70 years old who received an inactivated influenza vaccine.

This clonotype was seen ten or more times. This sequence joins TRBV20-1 and TRBJ2-5; D is possibly TRBD1 (5 bases). The germline CDR1 and CDR2 sequences are DFQATT and SNEGSKA (reference sequence). The CDR3 runs 13 residues. With 3 bases removed from V and 2 bases from J, the gap between germline ends came to 10 bases. The CDR3 here is CSASGAAQETQYF. CDR3 nucleotide sequence: TGCAGTGCTAGTGGGGCAGCTCAAGAGACCCAGTACTTC.

The gene calls are TRBV7-2 and TRBJ2-7, with TRBD2 matching over 14 bases. Germline-derived CDR1 and CDR2 are SGHTA and FQGNSA. After removal of 5 bases from V and 7 bases from J, the junction contained 10 bases not matched to a gene. This CDR3 is 16 amino acids long. This chain's CDR3 is CASSPSGTSGSREQYF. DNA of the CDR3: TGTGCCAGCAGCCCTAGTGGGACTAGCGGGAGCAGAGAGCAGTACTTC.

In its sample, this clonotype was seen many times. The rearrangement joins TRBV5-1 to TRBJ2-2; possible D gene TRBD1, 6 bases. In germline, CDR1 is SGHRS, CDR2 YFSETQ. V lost 4 bases, J lost 1 base, and 8 bases lay in between. The CDR3 totals 14 residues. CDR3 sequence: CASSQGQNTGELFF. In DNA form, the CDR3 reads TGCGCCAGCAGCCAGGGACAGAACACCGGGGAGCTGTTTTTT.

This clonotype was observed at least ten times. The chain links TRBV20-1 to TRBJ2-5; D gene unclear. This CDR3 comprises 13 residues. Germline CDR1 is DFQATT and CDR2 is SNEGSKA (reference sequence). Between the trimmed V and J ends, which lost 0 bases and 3 bases, there was a span of 8 bases. The CDR3 reads CSARDGAKETQYF. As DNA, the CDR3 is TGCAGTGCTAGAGATGGTGCGAAAGAGACCCAGTACTTC.

The V gene is TRBV5-4, the J gene TRBJ2-7; the D is unclear. This CDR3 is 12 amino acids long. The V end was cut by 2 bases, the J end by 7 bases, with 10 bases between. The germline V gene encodes CDR1 SGHNT and CDR2 YYREEE (reference sequence). The CDR3: CASSLRVGEQYF. CDR3 bases: TGTGCCAGCAGCTTAAGGGTGGGGGAGCAGTACTTC.

The chain has TRBV29-1 and TRBJ1-1, with D possibly matching TRBD1 (5 bases). Germline loops: CDR1 SQVTM, CDR2 ANQGSEA. This CDR3 is built from 14 residues. The germline V and J ends were trimmed by 8 bases and 0 bases, with 16 bases remaining between them. The DNA for the CDR3 is TGCAGCATCGCTATTGGGGGACTGAACACTGAAGCTTTCTTT. This sequence encodes CSIAIGGLNTEAFF.

This clonotype occurred a few times. The genes are TRBV18 and TRBJ2-7, with 9 bases identical to TRBD1. Germline CDR1 and CDR2: KGHSH and LQKENI. This CDR3 has 15 residues. V shed 6 bases and J 1 base; nucleotides not matched to a gene: 7. The CDR3 DNA is TGTGCCAGCTCGCCTCGACAGGGGGGGTCCTACGAGCAGTACTTC. It specifies CASSPRQGGSYEQYF.

This clonotype was found many times. The rearrangement uses TRBV7-9 and TRBJ2-7; the match to TRBD2 covers 8 bases. The J segment lost 3 bases and the V segment lost 3 bases, leaving 10 bases of the junction unmatched. The CDR3 spans 16 residues. Germline loops: CDR1 SEHNR, CDR2 FQNEAQ (reference sequence). The CDR3 sequence: CASSFGLAGPSYEQYF. CDR3 coding DNA: TGTGCCAGCAGCTTCGGGTTAGCGGGACCTAGCTACGAGCAGTACTTC. Based on the CDR3 plus reference TRBV7-9 and TRBJ2-7, the full variable domain is DTGVSQNPRHKITKRGQNVTFRCDPISEHNRLYWYRQTLGQGPEFLTYFQNEAQLEKSRLLSDRFSAERPKGSFSTLEIQRTEQGDSAMYLCASSFGLAGPSYEQYFGPGTRLTVT.

This clonotype was observed a few times. The chain has TRBV5-1 and TRBJ2-7; a weak D match, TRBD1 (6 bases). This CDR3 comprises 15 residues. Germline assignment: CDR1 SGHRS and CDR2 YFSETQ. Trimming cost V 1 base and J 0 bases, with 11 bases left between them. CDR3 amino acids: CASSLSADSSYEQYF. DNA of the CDR3: TGCGCCAGCAGCTTGTCGGCGGACAGCTCCTACGAGCAGTACTTC.

This chain connects TRBV6-6 to TRBJ2-1, with 9 bases lining up with TRBD2. The CDR3 totals 13 residues. The germline V gene encodes CDR1 MNHNY and CDR2 SVGAGI (reference sequence). The V and J ends lost 8 bases and 7 bases, in that order; junction bases with no gene match: 6. The CDR3, as DNA: TGTGCCAGCTGGGCTAGCGGGGCGAATGAGCAGTTCTTC. Translation: CASWASGANEQFF.

J is TRBJ1-5 and V is TRBV2; D gene unclear. Germline V lookup: CDR1 SNHLY, CDR2 FYNNEI. V was cut by 3 bases and J by 7 bases, with 13 bases left in between. This CDR3 contains 14 residues. CDR3 nucleotide sequence: TGTGCCAGCAGTGAGAAGCGCGGAACCCAGCCCCAGCATTTT. This gives the protein CASSEKRGTQPQHF. Combining the CDR3 with reference TRBV2 and TRBJ1-5 gives the whole variable domain EPEVTQTPSHQVTQMGQEVILRCVPISNHLYFYWYRQILGQKVEFLVSFYNNEISEKSEIFDDQFSVERPDGSNFTLKIRSTKLEDSAMYFCASSEKRGTQPQHFGDGTRLSIL.

There are many counts of this clonotype. The J gene is TRBJ2-7, the V gene TRBV12-3 or TRBV12-4, with D tentatively TRBD1 or TRBD2 (5 bases each). CDR3 length equals 13 residues. V dropped 8 bases and J dropped 0 bases, with 11 bases sitting between them. CDR3 protein: CASRGSPSYEQYF. DNA of the CDR3: TGTGCCAGCCGGGGCTCGCCCTCCTACGAGCAGTACTTC.

V gene TRBV29-1 combines with J gene TRBJ1-4; D possibly corresponds to TRBD1 (5 bases). The germline V gene has CDR1 SQVTM and CDR2 ANQGSEA. The CDR3 is 13 residues long. V lost 7 bases and J lost 1, with 10 bases in between. In DNA, the CDR3 is TGCAGCGCCTCGGGGGGAACTAATGAAAAACTGTTTTTT. It codes for CSASGGTNEKLFF.

Ten or more counts support this clonotype. The chain couples TRBV11-2 to TRBJ2-3, with 10 bases aligning to TRBD2. CDR3 size: 15 residues. Unmatched junction bases numbered 10, after V lost 6 bases and J lost 7 bases. Germline CDR1 reads SGHAT; CDR2 reads FQNNGV. The CDR3 DNA sequence: TGTGCCAGCAGACTAGCGGGAAGGGGAGTAAATACGCAGTATTTT. Encoded protein: CASRLAGRGVNTQYF.

This sequence joins TRBV20-1 and TRBJ2-3, with D possibly TRBD1 on 6 matching bases. Germline V gene sequence: CDR1 DFQATT, CDR2 SNEGSKA (reference sequence). CDR3 size: 15 residues. V lost 3 bases and J lost 2, with 15 bases in between. The CDR3: CSARAGAHFTDTQYF. CDR3 DNA: TGCAGTGCTAGGGCAGGGGCCCATTTCACAGATACGCAGTATTTT.

The CDR3 DNA reads as TGTGCCAGCAGCCAGGATGGGACAGGGAACACTGAAGCTTTCTTT. As protein: CASSQDGTGNTEAFF. The chain has TRBV4-2 and TRBJ1-1; 8 bases align to TRBD1. The germline V gene encodes CDR1 LGHNA and CDR2 YNFKEQ. The J segment lost 1 base and the V segment lost 3 bases, leaving 4 bases of the junction unmatched. This CDR3 is built from 15 residues.

V usage is TRBV10-3 and J usage is TRBJ1-5, with 7 bases fitting TRBD1. The CDR3 loop spans 13 amino acids. Losses at the gene ends were 6 bases for V and 4 bases for J; bases not matched to a gene: 3. Germline values: CDR1 ENHRY, CDR2 SYGVKD. The CDR3 coding sequence is TGTGCCATCAGAGGGGACAGAAATCAGCCCCAGCATTTT. Translated: CAIRGDRNQPQHF.

Turning to this clonotype: This may stem from a read error, because a much larger clone lies one nucleotide away. The V gene is TRBV6-5, the J gene TRBJ2-5; 8 bases line up with TRBD2. The CDR3 has 14 residues. Per germline, CDR1 MNHEY and CDR2 SVGAGI. This CDR3 reads CASSSTSAQETRYF. DNA for the CDR3: TGTGCCAGCAGTTCGACTAGCGCCCAAGAGACCCGGTACTTC.